This is a list of T cell receptor beta chains from one sample in a study of regulatory T cells in long-lasting Graves disease. TCRdb reprocessed the multiplex PCR reads via MiXCR and lists one record per CDR3 protein. The sample yields roughly 400,000 distinct CDR3 sequences, under 25% seen once. The sequencing used peripheral blood mononuclear cells (PBMCs), collected when the disease was refractory, from a patient treated with antithyroid drugs. All receptors come from a female donor with Graves disease. CDR3s include the opening cysteine and the closing phenylalanine or tryptophan. Each record gives: V gene, clone size, CDR3 length, D gene, J gene, CDR3 DNA, CDR3 protein. The D gene is left open where the match is weak. Clone size is shown for a subset of rows, as once, few, many or a class of expanded clone.

v_call: TRBV20-1; clone_size: few; cdr3_length: 13; d_call: NA; j_call: TRBJ2-5; cdr3_nt: TGCAGTGCTAGTGTCGCGGGGCAAGAGACCCAGTACTTC; cdr3_aa: CSASVAGQETQYF
v_call: TRBV7-3; clone_size: few; cdr3_length: 16; d_call: NA; j_call: TRBJ2-7; cdr3_nt: TGTGCCAGCAGCTTAACGTTGCGCGGGCAGCTCCACGAGCAGTACTTC; cdr3_aa: CASSLTLRGQLHEQYF
v_call: TRBV12-3/TRBV12-4; clone_size: many; cdr3_length: 15; d_call: TRBD2; j_call: TRBJ2-7; cdr3_nt: TGTGCCAGCAGTCTCGGGGGTGCGGGAGGCTACGAGCAGTACTTC; cdr3_aa: CASSLGGAGGYEQYF
v_call: TRBV20-1; clone_size: NA; cdr3_length: 16; d_call: TRBD2; j_call: TRBJ2-1; cdr3_nt: TGCAGTGCTTCCCTTTCGACTAGCGGAGCGGGGAATGAGCAGTTCTTC; cdr3_aa: CSASLSTSGAGNEQFF
v_call: TRBV20-1; clone_size: many; cdr3_length: 14; d_call: NA; j_call: TRBJ2-2; cdr3_nt: TGCAGTGCTAGAGTTACGGGAATTACCGGGGAGCTGTTTTTT; cdr3_aa: CSARVTGITGELFF
v_call: TRBV9; clone_size: many; cdr3_length: 13; d_call: NA; j_call: TRBJ2-5; cdr3_nt: TGTGCCAGCAGCGTAGCGGGGGAAGAGACCCAGTACTTC; cdr3_aa: CASSVAGEETQYF
v_call: TRBV2; clone_size: many; cdr3_length: 15; d_call: NA; j_call: TRBJ2-7; cdr3_nt: TGTGCCAGCCGTGGGGGTGGAGGAGTCTCCTACGAGCAGTACTTC; cdr3_aa: CASRGGGGVSYEQYF
v_call: TRBV28; clone_size: NA; cdr3_length: 18; d_call: NA; j_call: TRBJ2-6; cdr3_nt: TGTGCCAGCAGGTCGACAGGACACGCTACTTCTGGGGCCAACGTCCTGACTTTC; cdr3_aa: CASRSTGHATSGANVLTF
v_call: TRBV7-9; clone_size: NA; cdr3_length: 13; d_call: TRBD2; j_call: TRBJ2-5; cdr3_nt: TGTGCCAGCCTCAGCAGCGGGAGTGAGACCCAGTACTTC; cdr3_aa: CASLSSGSETQYF
v_call: TRBV19; clone_size: few; cdr3_length: 15; d_call: NA; j_call: TRBJ1-5; cdr3_nt: TGTGCCAGTAGACAGGTCTGGGGTAGCAATCAGCCCCAGCATTTT; cdr3_aa: CASRQVWGSNQPQHF
v_call: TRBV10-3; clone_size: few; cdr3_length: 16; d_call: NA; j_call: TRBJ1-2; cdr3_nt: TGTGCCATCAACGAACAGGGTATGTCGGATGACTATGGCTACACCTTC; cdr3_aa: CAINEQGMSDDYGYTF
v_call: TRBV19; clone_size: NA; cdr3_length: 15; d_call: NA; j_call: TRBJ1-5; cdr3_nt: TGTGCCAGTAGTAAGGGTCAGGGGTCGGGTCAGCCCCAGCATTTT; cdr3_aa: CASSKGQGSGQPQHF
v_call: TRBV5-1; clone_size: few; cdr3_length: 13; d_call: NA; j_call: TRBJ2-7; cdr3_nt: TGCGCCAGCAGCGTCCAGACCGGGTACGAGCAGTACTTC; cdr3_aa: CASSVQTGYEQYF
v_call: TRBV7-9; clone_size: few; cdr3_length: 15; d_call: TRBD2; j_call: TRBJ2-5; cdr3_nt: TGTGCCAGCAGCTTAATCGCTAGCGGGCGGGAGACCCAGTACTTC; cdr3_aa: CASSLIASGRETQYF
v_call: TRBV28; clone_size: many; cdr3_length: 15; d_call: TRBD2; j_call: TRBJ2-7; cdr3_nt: TGTGCCAGCAGCACCTTCCGGACTAGCCTAGTGGAGCAGTACTTC; cdr3_aa: CASSTFRTSLVEQYF
v_call: TRBV27; clone_size: many; cdr3_length: 13; d_call: TRBD2; j_call: TRBJ2-7; cdr3_nt: TGTGCCAGCAATTCGGGGGGTGGCTACGAGCAGTACTTC; cdr3_aa: CASNSGGGYEQYF
v_call: TRBV24-1; clone_size: once; cdr3_length: 16; d_call: TRBD2; j_call: TRBJ2-1; cdr3_nt: TGTGCCACCAGTCCCCTTACAGCGGGAGGGCCCAATGAGCAGTTCTTC; cdr3_aa: CATSPLTAGGPNEQFF
v_call: TRBV6-1; clone_size: NA; cdr3_length: 13; d_call: NA; j_call: TRBJ2-3; cdr3_nt: TGTGCCAGCAGTGAACAGGGTCGAGATACGCAGTATTTT; cdr3_aa: CASSEQGRDTQYF
v_call: TRBV6-5; clone_size: many; cdr3_length: 17; d_call: TRBD1; j_call: TRBJ2-5; cdr3_nt: TGTGCCAGCAGTTACCGGGGACAGGGACCATTCCAAGAGACCCAGTACTTC; cdr3_aa: CASSYRGQGPFQETQYF
v_call: TRBV30; clone_size: few; cdr3_length: 16; d_call: NA; j_call: TRBJ2-1; cdr3_nt: TGTGCCTGGAGTGGTGGGACCATCAGCTCCTACAATGAGCAGTTCTTC; cdr3_aa: CAWSGGTISSYNEQFF
v_call: TRBV12-3/TRBV12-4; clone_size: many; cdr3_length: 13; d_call: NA; j_call: TRBJ1-1; cdr3_nt: TGTGCCAGCGGTTCAGGAATGAACACTGAAGCTTTCTTT; cdr3_aa: CASGSGMNTEAFF
v_call: TRBV18; clone_size: NA; cdr3_length: 15; d_call: NA; j_call: TRBJ2-3; cdr3_nt: TGTGCCAGCTCACTGGTCGCGGCTAGCACAGATACGCAGTATTTT; cdr3_aa: CASSLVAASTDTQYF
v_call: TRBV27; clone_size: many; cdr3_length: 14; d_call: TRBD1; j_call: TRBJ1-2; cdr3_nt: TGTGCCAGCAGTTCCCAACGGGACAGGGGAGGCTACACCTTC; cdr3_aa: CASSSQRDRGGYTF
v_call: TRBV7-2; clone_size: many; cdr3_length: 14; d_call: TRBD1; j_call: TRBJ1-1; cdr3_nt: TGTGCCAGCAGCCAAACAGGGGGCCCCACTGAAGCTTTCTTT; cdr3_aa: CASSQTGGPTEAFF
v_call: TRBV29-1; clone_size: NA; cdr3_length: 15; d_call: NA; j_call: TRBJ1-3; cdr3_nt: TGCAGCGTGGGGGGCGGTGGGCCGAGTGGAAACACCATATATTTT; cdr3_aa: CSVGGGGPSGNTIYF
v_call: TRBV20-1; clone_size: few; cdr3_length: 13; d_call: NA; j_call: TRBJ1-4; cdr3_nt: TGCAGTGCTAAAAGGGCGGCGGCCGAAAAACTGTTTTTT; cdr3_aa: CSAKRAAAEKLFF
v_call: TRBV6-1; clone_size: NA; cdr3_length: 15; d_call: NA; j_call: TRBJ1-1; cdr3_nt: TGTGCCAGCATCGAAGCCAGGGGCCGAGCCGATGAAGCTTTCTTT; cdr3_aa: CASIEARGRADEAFF
v_call: TRBV18; clone_size: NA; cdr3_length: 15; d_call: NA; j_call: TRBJ2-4; cdr3_nt: TGTGCCAGCTCCCCCCTAGGGACGGCCAAAAACATTCAGTACTTC; cdr3_aa: CASSPLGTAKNIQYF
v_call: TRBV11-1; clone_size: NA; cdr3_length: 12; d_call: TRBD2; j_call: TRBJ2-7; cdr3_nt: TGTGCCAGCAGCCGGACTAGTGACGAGCAGTACTTC; cdr3_aa: CASSRTSDEQYF
v_call: TRBV5-6; clone_size: many; cdr3_length: 15; d_call: NA; j_call: TRBJ1-2; cdr3_nt: TGTGCCAGCAGCTTGGGGAGGGGACAAGTCTATGGCTACACCTTC; cdr3_aa: CASSLGRGQVYGYTF
v_call: TRBV12-3/TRBV12-4; clone_size: NA; cdr3_length: 14; d_call: NA; j_call: TRBJ2-3; cdr3_nt: TGTGCCAGCTCTTCAGTACTAGCCACAGATACGCAGTATTTT; cdr3_aa: CASSSVLATDTQYF
v_call: TRBV5-1; clone_size: NA; cdr3_length: 13; d_call: NA; j_call: TRBJ1-1; cdr3_nt: TGCGCCAGCAGCATGGATGGGCAGTTAGAAGCTTTCTTT; cdr3_aa: CASSMDGQLEAFF